One and the same sample provided the 12 T cell receptor beta chains below, sequenced in a study of identical twins. TCRdb recomputed calls from the 5' RACE reads with MiXCR, one row per CDR3 protein. The sample contains some 690,000 distinct CDR3 sequences, 20% to 25% of which appear only once. These data were also filed under a second study, of T cells expressing NK-cell markers.

The sample consisted of PBMCs. The origin of the receptors is a young woman in good health.

The CDR3 coding sequence is TGTGCCAGCAGCTCATTAGGGAGACTAGGTAATGAGCAGTTCTTC. Its protein product is CASSSLGRLGNEQFF. This rearrangement joins TRBV7-8 to TRBJ2-1; perhaps TRBD2 as D (6 bases). This CDR3 comprises 15 residues. V was cut by 4 bases and J by 7 bases, with 17 bases left in between. Germline V lookup: CDR1 SGHVS, CDR2 FQNEAQ.

In this sample, this clonotype turned up a few times. The V call is TRBV4-3, the J call TRBJ2-3, with D possibly TRBD2 on 6 matching bases. The CDR3 extends over 15 amino acids. With 3 bases removed from V and 6 bases from J, the gap between germline ends came to 16 bases. The germline CDR1 and CDR2 sequences are LGHNA and YSLEER. The CDR3 protein is CASSQRGLPGDTQYF. The CDR3 bases are TGCGCCAGCAGCCAGCGGGGACTCCCGGGGGATACGCAGTATTTT.

The CDR3 spells CASGGRGNTGELFF. CDR3 in DNA: TGTGCCAGCGGCGGGAGGGGGAACACCGGGGAGCTGTTTTTT. The V gene is TRBV12-3 or TRBV12-4, the J gene TRBJ2-2; 9 positions agree with TRBD2. The junction had 2 bases not matched to a gene; V was cut back by 8 bases and J by 1 base. CDR3 length: 14 amino acids.

The V gene is TRBV12-3 or TRBV12-4, the J gene TRBJ1-1, with D perhaps TRBD1 (5 bases). The CDR3 extends over 14 amino acids. The V gene lost 2 bases and the J gene lost 7 bases, with 14 bases spanning the gap. In DNA, the CDR3 is TGTGCCAGCAGTTTATCGGTTCAGGGCAATGAAGCTTTCTTT. It is translated as CASSLSVQGNEAFF.

This clonotype was seen a few times. V and J are TRBV20-1 and TRBJ2-5; 7 bases line up with TRBD2. Germline assignment: CDR1 DFQATT and CDR2 SNEGSKA (reference sequence). The CDR3 is 13 residues long. The V gene end was trimmed by 6 bases and the J gene end by 3 bases; junction bases not matched to a gene: 7. The CDR3 DNA reads TGCAGTGCCTCCCGACTAGCCGAAGAGACCCAGTACTTC. Amino acid sequence: CSASRLAEETQYF.

V and J are TRBV18 and TRBJ1-5; D may be TRBD1 (6 bases). CDR3 length: 13 residues. Deletions cut 6 bases from V and 7 bases from J, with 13 bases between. From germline, CDR1 is KGHSH and CDR2 LQKENI. As DNA, the CDR3 is TGTGCCAGCTCCCGTAACAGGGAACAGCCCCAGCATTTT. Translating it yields CASSRNREQPQHF.

The rearrangement uses TRBV10-2 and TRBJ2-6; 8 nucleotides align to TRBD1. J was trimmed by 3 bases and V by 4 bases; bases with no gene match: 2. Germline-derived CDR1 and CDR2 are WSHSY and SAAADI. CDR3 size: 15 residues. The DNA for the CDR3 is TGCGCCAGCAGTGGACAGGGGAGTGGGGCCAACGTCCTGACTTTC. Amino acids: CASSGQGSGANVLTF.

This clonotype has just a few counts. The rearrangement joins TRBV7-2 to TRBJ2-7; D not certain. There are 15 residues in the CDR3. From germline, CDR1 is SGHTA and CDR2 FQGNSA. V was cut by 4 bases and J by 2 bases, with 15 bases left in between. Written as DNA, the CDR3 is TGTGCCAGCAGCTCCGGCACCGCCAGAACCTACGAGCAGTACTTC. As protein: CASSSGTARTYEQYF.

This clonotype was counted between two and nine times. This chain joins TRBV5-5 and TRBJ1-2, with 8 nucleotides matching TRBD1. V was pared by 0 bases and J by 7 bases, with 8 bases of the junction left unmatched. Per germline, CDR1 SGHKS and CDR2 YYEKEE (reference sequence). CDR3 length: 15 amino acids. The CDR3 DNA is TGTGCCAGCAGCTTGGGGGCGGACAGGGTCTCTGGCTACACCTTC. Translated, it gives CASSLGADRVSGYTF.

This clonotype has just one count. The rearrangement links TRBV20-1 to TRBJ2-7, with a weak D call TRBD2 (6 bases). V gave up 3 bases and J gave up 6 bases, with 12 bases separating them. This CDR3 has 12 amino acids. CDR1 is DFQATT and CDR2 is SNEGSKA in the germline V gene (reference sequence). The CDR3 is CSASWGGVEQYF. The CDR3 DNA sequence: TGCAGTGCTAGCTGGGGAGGTGTCGAGCAGTACTTC.

The gene calls are TRBV27 and TRBJ1-1; D uncertain. The CDR3 consists of 14 residues. Deletions cut 4 bases from V and 4 bases from J, with 13 bases between. CDR1 and CDR2 (germline): MNHEY, SMNVEV (reference sequence). The CDR3 region has the DNA TGTGCCAGCAGTTCCCCGGGTCTGGGCACTGAAGCTTTCTTT. It translates to CASSSPGLGTEAFF.

J is TRBJ2-2 and V is TRBV2; D gene ambiguous. The CDR3 runs to 15 residues. Germline V gene lookup returns CDR1 SNHLY and CDR2 FYNNEI. Trimming took off 5 bases at V and 1 base at J, with 11 bases between the two ends. The CDR3 bases are TGTGCCAGCAGTCAAAGACAACTGAACACCGGGGAGCTGTTTTTT. Encoded protein: CASSQRQLNTGELFF.